This T cell receptor beta chain was recovered during a study of T cells in Graves' hyperthyroidism and ophthalmopathy. Researchers took RNA transcripts and amplified the TCR beta CDR3 regions from them. HTBI primers were the set used in a first-round RT-PCR of the TCR CDR3. TCRdb re-called the multiplex PCR reads through MiXCR, storing one row per CDR3 protein. The data contain 750,000 to 900,000 distinct CDR3 sequences, roughly 37% of them seen just once; the ten biggest clones take up approximately 8.7%. V was pared by 8 bases and J by 2 bases, with 8 bases of the junction left unmatched. CDR3 length: 14 amino acids. Germline CDR1 MNHEY, CDR2 SVGAGI.

The sequencing sample was made of blood. The clonotype originates from a man aged 18 to 30 with Graves' hyperthyroidism. The chain employs TRBV6-5 and TRBJ2-5; 7 bases line up with TRBD1. As DNA, the CDR3 is TGTGCCAGCCAGGACAGGTTCGAACAAGAGACCCAGTACTTC. Translation: CASQDRFEQETQYF.